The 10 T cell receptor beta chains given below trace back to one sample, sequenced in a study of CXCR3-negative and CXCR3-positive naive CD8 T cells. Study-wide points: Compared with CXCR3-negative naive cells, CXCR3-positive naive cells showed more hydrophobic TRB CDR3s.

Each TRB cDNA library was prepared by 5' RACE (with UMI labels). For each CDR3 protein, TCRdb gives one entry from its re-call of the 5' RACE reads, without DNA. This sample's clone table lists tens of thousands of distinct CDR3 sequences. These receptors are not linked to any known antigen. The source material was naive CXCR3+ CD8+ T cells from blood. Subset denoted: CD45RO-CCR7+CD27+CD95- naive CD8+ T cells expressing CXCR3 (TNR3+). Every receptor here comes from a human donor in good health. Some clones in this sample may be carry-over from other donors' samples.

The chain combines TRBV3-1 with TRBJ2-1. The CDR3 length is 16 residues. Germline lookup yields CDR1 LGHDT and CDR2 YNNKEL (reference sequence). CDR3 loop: CASSPEARTSYNEQFF.

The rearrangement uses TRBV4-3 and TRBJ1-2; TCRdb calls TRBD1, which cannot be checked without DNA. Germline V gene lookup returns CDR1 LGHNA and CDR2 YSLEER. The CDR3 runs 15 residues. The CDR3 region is CASSQDGGGSYGYTF.

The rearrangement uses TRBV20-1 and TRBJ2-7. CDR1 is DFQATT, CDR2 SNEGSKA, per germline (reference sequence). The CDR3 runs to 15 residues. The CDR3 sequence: CSARTRQDSYYEQYF.

The CDR3 loop reads CATSISDSNTEAFF. The chain joins TRBV15 to TRBJ1-1; no DNA is available, so the TRBD1 call from TCRdb remains unchecked. Germline V lookup: CDR1 LNHNV, CDR2 YYDKDF (reference sequence). This CDR3 is built from 14 residues.

Here the CDR3 reads CASRGGRPNEKLFF. V is TRBV28 and J is TRBJ1-4; the TCRdb call, TRBD1, lacks DNA for checking. This CDR3 contains 14 residues. From germline, CDR1 is MDHEN and CDR2 SYDVKM.

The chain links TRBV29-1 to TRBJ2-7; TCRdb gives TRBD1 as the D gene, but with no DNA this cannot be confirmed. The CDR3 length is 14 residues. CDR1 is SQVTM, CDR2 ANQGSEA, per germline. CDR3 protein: CSAASGTGGYEQYF.

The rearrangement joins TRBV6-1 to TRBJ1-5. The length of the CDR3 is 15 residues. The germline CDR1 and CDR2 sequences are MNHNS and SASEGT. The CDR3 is CASSEWQGGNQPQHF.

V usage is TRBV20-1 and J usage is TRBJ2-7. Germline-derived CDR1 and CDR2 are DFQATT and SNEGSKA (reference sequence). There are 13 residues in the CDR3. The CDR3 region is CSALDRRSYEQYF.

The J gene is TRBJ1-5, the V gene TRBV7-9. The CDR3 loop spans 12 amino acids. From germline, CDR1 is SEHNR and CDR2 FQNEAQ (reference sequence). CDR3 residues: CASGRNNQPQHF.

CDR3 region: CASSFPNVGERLAFF. V is TRBV28 and J is TRBJ1-1. The length of the CDR3 is 15 residues. Germline CDR1 MDHEN, CDR2 SYDVKM.